The rows below give T cell receptor beta chains drawn from one sample of a study of CD8 T cells in ankylosing spondylitis. Via MiXCR, TCRdb re-called the 5' RACE reads, giving one row per CDR3 protein. The table lists around 490,000 distinct CDR3 sequences, approximately 5% of them singletons, with roughly 3.5% in the top ten. Sequenced sample: blood, either unsorted or a sorted T cell fraction (not recorded which). The receptors were sampled from a male donor with ankylosing spondylitis. CDR3s include the opening cysteine and the closing phenylalanine or tryptophan. A D gene is named only where the DNA matches it firmly. Clone size appears in some rows only: once, few, many, or a class for an expanded clone.

V	size	D	J	CDR3	DNA
TRBV20-1	many	TRBD2	TRBJ2-3	CSGLLAGSTDTQYF	TGCAGTGGATTATTAGCGGGGAGCACAGATACGCAGTATTTT
TRBV10-3	few	NA	TRBJ1-5	CAISESLGNQPQHF	TGTGCCATCAGTGAGTCGCTTGGCAATCAGCCCCAGCATTTT
TRBV7-6	NA	NA	TRBJ2-5	CASSFSGSGTQYF	TGTGCCAGCAGCTTCAGTGGGAGCGGGACCCAGTACTTC
TRBV5-1	many	TRBD1	TRBJ1-1	CASSAGGTEAFF	TGCGCCAGCAGCGCAGGGGGGACTGAAGCTTTCTTT
TRBV7-8	NA	NA	TRBJ2-2	CASSSDREGTGELFF	TGTGCCAGCAGCTCGGACAGGGAGGGAACCGGGGAGCTGTTTTTT
TRBV2	many	TRBD1	TRBJ2-3	CASSELAGGGDTQYF	TGTGCCAGCAGTGAATTGGCAGGGGGCGGAGATACGCAGTATTTT
TRBV28	NA	NA	TRBJ2-2	CASSATNRANTGELFF	TGTGCCAGCAGCGCGACAAACAGGGCTAACACCGGGGAGCTGTTTTTT
TRBV12-3/TRBV12-4	many	NA	TRBJ2-7	CASSFQANYEQYF	TGTGCCAGCAGTTTCCAAGCTAACTACGAGCAGTACTTC
TRBV9	NA	TRBD1	TRBJ2-7	CASSVKGGSADEQYF	TGTGCCAGCAGCGTTAAAGGGGGCTCCGCCGACGAGCAGTACTTC
TRBV20-1	NA	NA	TRBJ2-7	CSGAQGVGYEQYF	TGCAGTGGCGCCCAGGGAGTAGGGTACGAGCAGTACTTC
TRBV4-3	many	NA	TRBJ2-5	CASSQDWLGTQYF	TGCGCCAGCAGCCAAGATTGGCTCGGGACCCAGTACTTC
TRBV28	NA	NA	TRBJ1-2	CASSTRRGRYGYTF	TGTGCCAGCAGTACCCGAAGGGGCCGCTATGGCTACACCTTC
TRBV29-1	many	NA	TRBJ1-3	CSGQGYRNTIYF	TGCAGCGGGCAGGGGTATAGAAACACCATATATTTT
TRBV5-1	many	NA	TRBJ2-5	CASSQGTGQETQYF	TGCGCCAGCAGCCAAGGGACCGGCCAGGAGACCCAGTACTTC